This T cell receptor (beta chain) emerged from a study of OX40 agonist ivuxolimab in advanced cancers. Points from the study as a whole: Among the lowest levels of clonal expansion were found in partial responders at 0.1-3.0 mg/kg.

On this clone: The antigen is not known.

CDR3 length equals 13 residues. Germline CDR1 SGHNT, CDR2 YYREEE (reference sequence). V lost 0 bases and J lost 6, with 7 bases in between. The data were produced by immunoSEQ multiplex PCR, yet TCRdb's version contains in-frame clones alone and is incomplete. The sample contains some 45,000 clones, around four fifths of which appear only once. The sequencing used CD4+ or CD8+ T cells sorted from blood, collected in a trial of the OX40 agonist ivuxolimab. The TCR originated in an adult with an advanced solid tumor such as melanoma, head and neck, liver or kidney cancer. V is TRBV5-4 and J is TRBJ2-1; D remains ambiguous. The chain's CDR3 is CASSLGKTNEQFF. The CDR3 nucleotides read TGTGCCAGCAGCTTGGGCAAGACCAATGAGCAGTTCTTC.